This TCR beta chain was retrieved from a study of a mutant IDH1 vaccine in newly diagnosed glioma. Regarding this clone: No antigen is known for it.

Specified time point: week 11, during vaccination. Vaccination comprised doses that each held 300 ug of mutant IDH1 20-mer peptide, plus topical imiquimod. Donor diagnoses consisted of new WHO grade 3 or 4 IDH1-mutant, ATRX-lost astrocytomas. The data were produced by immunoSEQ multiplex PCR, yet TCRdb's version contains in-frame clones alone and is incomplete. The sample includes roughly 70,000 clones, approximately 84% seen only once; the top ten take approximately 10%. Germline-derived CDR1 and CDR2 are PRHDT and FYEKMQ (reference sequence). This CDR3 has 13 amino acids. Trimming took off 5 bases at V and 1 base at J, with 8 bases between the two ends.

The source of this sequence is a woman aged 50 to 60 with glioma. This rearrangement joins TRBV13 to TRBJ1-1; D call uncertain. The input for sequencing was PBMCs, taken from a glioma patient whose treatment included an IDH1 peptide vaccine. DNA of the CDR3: TGTGCCAGCAGCGCCACCTGGAACACTGAAGCTTTCTTT. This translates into CASSATWNTEAFF.